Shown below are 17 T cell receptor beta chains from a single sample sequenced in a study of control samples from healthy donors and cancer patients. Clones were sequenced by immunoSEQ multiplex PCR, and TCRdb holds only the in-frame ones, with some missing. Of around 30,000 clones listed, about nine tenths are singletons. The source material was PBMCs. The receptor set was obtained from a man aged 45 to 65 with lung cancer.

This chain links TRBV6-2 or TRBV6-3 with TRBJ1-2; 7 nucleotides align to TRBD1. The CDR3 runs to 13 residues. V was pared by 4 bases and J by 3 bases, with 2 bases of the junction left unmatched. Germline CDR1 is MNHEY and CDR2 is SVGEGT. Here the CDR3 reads CASSFTGDYGYTF. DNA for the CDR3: TGTGCCAGCAGTTTTACAGGGGACTATGGCTACACCTTC.

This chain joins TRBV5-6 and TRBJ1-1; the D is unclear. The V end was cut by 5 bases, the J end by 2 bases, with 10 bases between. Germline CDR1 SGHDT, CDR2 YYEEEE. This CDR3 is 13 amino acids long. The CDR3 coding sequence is TGTGCCAGCAGGGTGTTCCTTAACACTGAAGCTTTCTTT. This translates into CASRVFLNTEAFF.

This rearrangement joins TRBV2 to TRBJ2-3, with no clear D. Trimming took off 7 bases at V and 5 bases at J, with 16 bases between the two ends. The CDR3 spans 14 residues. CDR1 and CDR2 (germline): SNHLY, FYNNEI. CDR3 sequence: CASTPWAPEDTQYF. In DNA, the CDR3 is TGTGCCAGCACCCCGTGGGCGCCAGAAGATACGCAGTATTTT.

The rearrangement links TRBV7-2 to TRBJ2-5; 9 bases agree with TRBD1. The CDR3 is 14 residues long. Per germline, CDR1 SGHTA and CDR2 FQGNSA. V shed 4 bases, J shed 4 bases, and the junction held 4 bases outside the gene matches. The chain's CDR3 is CASSSDRGRETQYF. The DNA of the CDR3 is TGTGCCAGCAGCTCGGACAGGGGACGAGAGACCCAGTACTTC.

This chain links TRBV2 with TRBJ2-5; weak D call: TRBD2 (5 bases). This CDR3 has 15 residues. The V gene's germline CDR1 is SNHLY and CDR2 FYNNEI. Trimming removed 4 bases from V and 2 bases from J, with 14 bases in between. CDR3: CASSGTGILQETQYF. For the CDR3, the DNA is TGTGCCAGCAGTGGGACGGGGATTCTGCAAGAGACCCAGTACTTC.

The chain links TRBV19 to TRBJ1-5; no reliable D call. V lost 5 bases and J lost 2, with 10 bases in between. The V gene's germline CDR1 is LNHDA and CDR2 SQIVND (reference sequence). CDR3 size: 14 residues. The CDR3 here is CASSSPGGNQPQHF. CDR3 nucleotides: TGTGCCAGTAGTTCTCCCGGGGGCAATCAGCCCCAGCATTTT.

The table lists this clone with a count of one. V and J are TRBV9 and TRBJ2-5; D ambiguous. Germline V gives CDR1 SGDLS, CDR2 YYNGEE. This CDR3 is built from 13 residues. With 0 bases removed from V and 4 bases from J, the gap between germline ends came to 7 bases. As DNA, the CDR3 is TGTGCCAGCAGCGTAGTTAACTTAGAGACCCAGTACTTC. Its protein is CASSVVNLETQYF.

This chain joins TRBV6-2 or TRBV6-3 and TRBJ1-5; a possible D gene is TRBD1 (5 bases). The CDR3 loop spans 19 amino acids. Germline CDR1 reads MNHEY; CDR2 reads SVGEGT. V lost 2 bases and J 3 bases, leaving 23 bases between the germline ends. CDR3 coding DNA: TGTGCCAGCAGTTACCAATCCAAACAGGACACGAGTTTCAATCAGCCCCAGCATTTT. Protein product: CASSYQSKQDTSFNQPQHF.

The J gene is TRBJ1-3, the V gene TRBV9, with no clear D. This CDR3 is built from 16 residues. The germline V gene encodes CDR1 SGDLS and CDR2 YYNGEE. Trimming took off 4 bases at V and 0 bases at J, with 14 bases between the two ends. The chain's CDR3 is CASSFLPGSSGNTIYF. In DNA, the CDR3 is TGTGCCAGCAGCTTCCTACCGGGCAGCTCTGGAAACACCATATATTTT.

The CDR3 sequence: CASVQGPNTEAFF. CDR3 DNA sequence: TGTGCCAGCGTCCAGGGTCCGAACACTGAAGCTTTCTTT. The gene calls are TRBV7-3 and TRBJ1-1; possible D gene TRBD1, 5 bases. The CDR3 has 13 amino acids. Trimming stripped 8 bases from V and 1 base from J, with 11 bases between. Germline-derived CDR1 and CDR2 are SGHTA and FQGTGA.

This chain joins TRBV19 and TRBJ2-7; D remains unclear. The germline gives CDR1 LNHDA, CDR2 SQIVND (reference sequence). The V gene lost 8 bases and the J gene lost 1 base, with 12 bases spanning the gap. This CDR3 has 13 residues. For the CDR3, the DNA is TGTGCCAGTGGATTGGGGAAATCCTACGAGCAGTACTTC. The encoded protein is CASGLGKSYEQYF.

CDR3: CASSPVLTEAFF. The CDR3 region has the DNA TGTGCCAGCAGCCCAGTATTGACTGAAGCTTTCTTT. The chain employs TRBV6-2 or TRBV6-3 and TRBJ1-1; D remains unclear. The V end was cut by 6 bases, the J end by 5 bases, with 10 bases between. Germline V gene data show CDR1 as MNHEY and CDR2 as SVGEGT. The CDR3 runs to 12 residues.

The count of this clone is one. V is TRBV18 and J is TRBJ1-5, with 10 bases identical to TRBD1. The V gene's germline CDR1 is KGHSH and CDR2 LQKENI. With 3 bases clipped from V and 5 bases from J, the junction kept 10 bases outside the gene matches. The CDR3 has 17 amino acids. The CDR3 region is CASSPTTGTGVDQPQHF. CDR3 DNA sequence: TGTGCCAGCTCACCTACGACCGGGACAGGGGTAGATCAGCCCCAGCATTTT.

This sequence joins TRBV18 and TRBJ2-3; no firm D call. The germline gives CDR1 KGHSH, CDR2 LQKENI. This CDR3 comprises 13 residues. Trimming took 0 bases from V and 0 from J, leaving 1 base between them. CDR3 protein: CASSPPSTDTQYF. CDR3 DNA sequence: TGTGCCAGCTCACCACCTAGCACAGATACGCAGTATTTT.

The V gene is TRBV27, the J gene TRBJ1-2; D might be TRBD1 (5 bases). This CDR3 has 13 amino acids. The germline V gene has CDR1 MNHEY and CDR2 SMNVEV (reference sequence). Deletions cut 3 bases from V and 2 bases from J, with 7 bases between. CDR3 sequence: CASSLKGNYGYTF. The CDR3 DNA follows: TGTGCCAGCAGTTTGAAGGGGAACTATGGCTACACCTTC.

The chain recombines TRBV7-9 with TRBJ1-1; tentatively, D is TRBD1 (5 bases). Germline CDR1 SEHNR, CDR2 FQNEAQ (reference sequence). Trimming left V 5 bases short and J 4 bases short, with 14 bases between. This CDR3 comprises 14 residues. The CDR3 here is CASSPRTILTEAFF. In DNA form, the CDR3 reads TGTGCCAGCAGCCCAAGGACAATCCTCACTGAAGCTTTCTTT. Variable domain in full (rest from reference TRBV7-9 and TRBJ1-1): DTGVSQNPRHKITKRGQNVTFRCDPISEHNRLYWYRQTLGQGPEFLTYFQNEAQLEKSRLLSDRFSAERPKGSFSTLEIQRTEQGDSAMYLCASSPRTILTEAFFGQGTRLTVV.

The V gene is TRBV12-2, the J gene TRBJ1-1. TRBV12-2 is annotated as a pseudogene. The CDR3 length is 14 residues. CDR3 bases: TGTGCAAGTCGACCGATAAAAGTGGACACTGAAGCTTTCTTT. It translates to CASRPIKVDTEAFF.